Below, 12 T cell receptor beta chains from the same sample are listed, as sequenced in a study of CD8+CD57+ T cells in acquired aplastic anemia. TCR beta VDJ combinations and CDR3 sequences were profiled from genomic DNA. Using its own MiXCR run on the reads, TCRdb lists one record per CDR3 protein. The sample includes around 180,000 distinct CDR3 sequences, 64% of them seen just once. Source material: sorted CD4+, CD8+, or CD8+CD57+ T cells (not recorded which) from PBMCs. These receptors all stem from a human donor with severe aplastic anemia or a healthy control (not recorded which).

The chain employs TRBV7-9 and TRBJ1-2; D gene ambiguous. V dropped 6 bases and J dropped 4 bases, with 15 bases sitting between them. This CDR3 comprises 14 residues. Germline V gene lookup returns CDR1 SEHNR and CDR2 FQNEAQ (reference sequence). CDR3 loop: CASSEAGGSYGYTF. CDR3 bases: TGTGCCAGCAGTGAGGCGGGAGGATCCTATGGCTACACCTTC.

The gene calls are TRBV15 and TRBJ1-6; 8 bases match TRBD1. This CDR3 has 13 amino acids. V was pared by 8 bases and J by 10 bases, with 7 bases of the junction left unmatched. CDR1 and CDR2 (germline): LNHNV, YYDKDF (reference sequence). The DNA for the CDR3 is TGTGCCACCTCCGGACAGGGCTGGTCACCCCTCCACTTT. It codes for CATSGQGWSPLHF.

The sample holds many counts of this clonotype. The rearrangement uses TRBV13 and TRBJ2-7; TRBD2 aligns across 12 bases. The CDR3 length is 15 residues. Germline-derived CDR1 and CDR2 are PRHDT and FYEKMQ (reference sequence). V gave up 4 bases and J gave up 4 bases; unmatched junction bases: 5. CDR3 nucleotide sequence: TGTGCCAGCAGCTCTAGCGGGGGGGGCGGATACGAGCAGTACTTC. Protein: CASSSSGGGGYEQYF.

This chain uses TRBV7-2 with TRBJ1-1; D remains unclear. Germline assignment: CDR1 SGHTA and CDR2 FQGNSA. Trimming cost V 1 base and J 6 bases, with 33 bases left between them. The CDR3 is 21 residues long. DNA for the CDR3: TGTGCCAGCAGCTTAGGACAAGGACCCCGTGATTCCACGAGCGTTATCGCTGAAGCTTTCTTT. This sequence encodes CASSLGQGPRDSTSVIAEAFF.

The rearrangement joins TRBV25-1 to TRBJ2-7; TRBD2 might be the D (6 bases). Trimming pared 6 bases from V and 6 bases from J, leaving 18 bases between. The CDR3 runs to 14 residues. CDR1 is MGHDK, CDR2 SYGVNS, per germline. CDR3 region: CASSVEGGATEQYF. In DNA, the CDR3 is TGTGCCAGCAGCGTTGAAGGAGGGGCTACCGAGCAGTACTTC.

The chain employs TRBV6-1 and TRBJ1-5, with no clear D. Germline lookup yields CDR1 MNHNS and CDR2 SASEGT. V was clipped by 5 bases and J by 10 bases, with 12 bases between them. The CDR3 covers 12 residues. The CDR3 region is CASSPVAAPQHF. As DNA, the CDR3 is TGTGCCAGCAGTCCGGTGGCGGCTCCCCAGCATTTT.

V and J are TRBV27 and TRBJ2-4; 7 positions match TRBD1. Per germline, CDR1 MNHEY and CDR2 SMNVEV (reference sequence). The CDR3 extends over 15 amino acids. Unmatched junction bases numbered 5, after V lost 6 bases and J lost 0 bases. CDR3 residues: CASRQGNIAKNIQYF. CDR3 coding DNA: TGTGCCAGCAGACAGGGGAACATAGCCAAAAACATTCAGTACTTC.

This clonotype was found many times. The CDR3 nucleotides read TGTGCCAGCAGCGTAGAAGGGGATCCTCGTGGCTACACCTTC. Translation gives CASSVEGDPRGYTF. The rearrangement joins TRBV9 to TRBJ1-2, with D perhaps matching TRBD1 (5 bases). This CDR3 is 14 amino acids long. Germline V CDR1 and CDR2: SGDLS, YYNGEE. Trimming removed 0 bases at V and 7 bases at J, with 13 bases between.

This clonotype was seen a handful of times. This rearrangement joins TRBV7-9 to TRBJ1-2; maybe TRBD1 (6 bases). The germline gives CDR1 SEHNR, CDR2 FQNEAQ (reference sequence). The CDR3 totals 15 residues. Trimming removed 11 bases from V and 7 bases from J, with 26 bases in between. The CDR3 reads CAHEQGQGFAFGYTF. CDR3 nucleotide sequence: TGTGCCCACGAGCAGGGTCAGGGGTTCGCGTTTGGCTACACCTTC.

V gene TRBV9 combines with J gene TRBJ1-1; TRBD1 might be the D (6 bases). Germline loops: CDR1 SGDLS, CDR2 YYNGEE. The V and J ends lost 0 bases and 7 bases respectively, with 19 bases between them. This CDR3 contains 16 residues. The CDR3 DNA sequence: TGTGCCAGCAGCGTAGTCGGCAGGGGCGATTCTGTTGAAGCTTTCTTT. Its protein product is CASSVVGRGDSVEAFF.

This clonotype was counted once. The J gene is TRBJ1-2, the V gene TRBV12-5; D perhaps matches TRBD1 (5 bases). The CDR3 runs to 14 residues. In germline, CDR1 is LGHNT, CDR2 FRNRAP. This CDR3 reads CASSPPGGIYGYTF. The CDR3 nucleotides read TGTGCCAGCAGTCCGCCGGGGGGGATCTATGGCTACACCTTC.

V and J are TRBV5-5 and TRBJ1-1; D is perhaps TRBD1 (6 bases). Germline V lookup: CDR1 SGHKS, CDR2 YYEKEE (reference sequence). The CDR3 has 15 residues. With 2 bases removed from V and 1 base from J, the gap between germline ends came to 12 bases. The CDR3 DNA follows: TGTGCCAGCAGCTTACCCTTGGACAGGAACACTGAAGCTTTCTTT. Residues: CASSLPLDRNTEAFF.